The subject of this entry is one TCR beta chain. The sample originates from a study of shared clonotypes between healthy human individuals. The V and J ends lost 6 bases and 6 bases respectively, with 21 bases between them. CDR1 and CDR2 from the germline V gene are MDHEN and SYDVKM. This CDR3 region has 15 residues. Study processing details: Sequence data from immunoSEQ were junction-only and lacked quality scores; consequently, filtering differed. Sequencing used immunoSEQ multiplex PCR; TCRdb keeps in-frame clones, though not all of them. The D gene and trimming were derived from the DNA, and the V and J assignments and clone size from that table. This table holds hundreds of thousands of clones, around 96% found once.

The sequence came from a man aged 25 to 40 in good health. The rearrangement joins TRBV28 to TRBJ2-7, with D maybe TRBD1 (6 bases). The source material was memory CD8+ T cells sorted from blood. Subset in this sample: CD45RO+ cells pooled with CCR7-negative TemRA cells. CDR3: CASSYPNRVPGEQYF. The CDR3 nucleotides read TGTGCCAGCAGCTACCCCAACAGGGTTCCAGGCGAGCAGTACTTC.